This T cell receptor (beta chain) came from a study of Ad26.COV2.S vaccination and SARS-CoV-2 variants. Regarding treatment: roughly 18 received Ad26.COV2.S at low or high dose, single or two shots; roughly 5 received placebo; per-sample allocation not given. Sampling happened 63 days after the first vaccine or placebo injection. V was shortened by 5 bases and J by 5 bases, with 16 bases between the two germline ends. Per the germline V gene, CDR1 is SGHKS and CDR2 is YYEKEE (reference sequence). This CDR3 contains 15 residues. Study-level results: Considerable breadth of spike-specific CD8+ and CD4+ T cell responses has reportedly been documented following vaccination.

TCRdb's copy holds only in-frame clones and misses some; the assay was immunoSEQ multiplex PCR. The data hold hundreds of thousands of clones, with roughly 89% observed a single time. As concerns this clone: Its cognate antigen is unknown.

This receptor was obtained from a person between 18 and 60 years old who received the Ad26.COV2.S COVID-19 vaccine or a placebo. J is TRBJ1-4 and V is TRBV5-5; no definite D call. The specimen comprised peripheral blood, sampled in a trial of Ad26.COV2.S vaccine versus placebo. The CDR3 DNA sequence: TGTGCCAGCAGGCTGAGGATTTATGGGAATGAAAAACTGTTTTTT. Residues: CASRLRIYGNEKLFF.